This T cell receptor beta chain was found in a study of blood T cell repertoires in COVID-19. About the research overall: T cells, B-cell-depleted T cells, or PBMCs supplied cDNA or gDNA.

The study recruited people aged about 18 to 95 years across around 24 US areas. For recovered donors of Cohort 3, there were two negative PCRs, clearance, or symptom resolution. V dropped 1 base and J dropped 8 bases, with 15 bases sitting between them. The germline CDR1 and CDR2 sequences are SGHKS and YYEKEE (reference sequence). CDR3 length: 14 amino acids. The protocol was immunoSEQ multiplex PCR, while the TCRdb copy is restricted to in-frame clones and leaves out a portion. This table holds around 250,000 clones, around 81% found once. The chain couples TRBV5-5 to TRBJ1-2; D is possibly TRBD1 (5 bases). Sequenced input: PBMCs or T cells enriched from blood (not recorded which). The origin of this receptor is a man in his fifties who had recovered from COVID-19. The CDR3 region is CASSLIIGGAGYTF. Written as DNA, the CDR3 is TGTGCCAGCAGCTTGATAATCGGGGGAGCCGGCTACACCTTC.